Listed below are T cell receptor beta chains from one sample, sequenced in a study of blood T cell repertoires in COVID-19. Assay: immunoSEQ multiplex PCR; the TCRdb copy retains only in-frame clones and omits some. The top ten hold approximately 44% of the sample, which has approximately 41,000 clones, about 85% seen once. The sample was peripheral blood. The receptors originated from a woman at least 80 years old with acute or convalescent COVID-19. CDR3s include the opening cysteine and the closing phenylalanine or tryptophan. The D gene is left open where the match is weak. Only some rows state a clone size, as once, few, many or a class for expanded clones.

len	v_gene	j_gene	d_gene	abundance	CDR3aa	CDR3nt
14	TRBV5-8	TRBJ1-5	TRBD1	once	CASSFRDRAQPQHF	TGTGCCAGCAGCTTCCGGGACAGGGCTCAGCCCCAGCATTTT
16	TRBV7-2	TRBJ1-4	TRBD1	NA	CASSLGGQGAYEKLFF	TGTGCCAGCAGCTTAGGGGGGCAGGGGGCTTATGAAAAACTGTTTTTT
12	TRBV6-6	TRBJ2-4	NA	NA	CASSTGRSIQYF	TGTGCCAGCTCCACAGGGCGAAGCATTCAGTACTTC
16	TRBV9	TRBJ2-1	NA	NA	CASSVAPGGPLSEQFF	TGTGCCAGCAGCGTAGCTCCTGGGGGCCCCCTCAGTGAGCAGTTCTTC
12	TRBV15	TRBJ1-2	NA	NA	CATSRGEDGYTF	TGTGCCACCAGCAGAGGAGAAGATGGCTACACCTTC
19	TRBV19	TRBJ2-5	TRBD2	NA	CASSIGRSGGHPAGETQYF	TGTGCCAGTAGTATAGGGAGAAGCGGGGGACACCCGGCAGGGGAGACCCAGTACTTC
14	TRBV4-1	TRBJ1-6	NA	NA	CASSFRDKISPLHF	TGCGCCAGCAGCTTCCGGGACAAGATATCACCCCTCCACTTT
15	TRBV7-2	TRBJ2-1	TRBD2	NA	CASSLSGGIYNEQFF	TGTGCCAGCAGCTTAAGCGGGGGGATCTACAATGAGCAGTTCTTC
20	TRBV10-1	TRBJ2-4	TRBD1	NA	CASTGGWTGDFGVAKNIQYF	TGCGCCAGCACGGGCGGGTGGACAGGGGATTTCGGGGTGGCCAAAAACATTCAGTACTTC
15	TRBV19	TRBJ2-1	NA	NA	CASSIRRGLYNEQFF	TGTGCCAGTAGTATACGCAGGGGTCTCTACAATGAGCAGTTCTTC
14	TRBV19	TRBJ2-5	TRBD2	NA	CASSESGGQETQYF	TGTGCCAGTAGTGAATCGGGGGGCCAAGAGACCCAGTACTTC
15	TRBV5-4	TRBJ1-6	NA	few	CASSPGQNRGSPLHF	TGTGCCAGCAGCCCCGGACAGAACCGGGGATCACCCCTCCACTTT
14	TRBV6-2/TRBV6-3	TRBJ1-1	TRBD1	NA	CASSPGTGAREAFF	TGTGCCAGCAGCCCAGGGACAGGGGCCCGTGAAGCTTTCTTT
16	TRBV5-4	TRBJ2-3	NA	NA	CASSSRRELSTDTQYF	TGTGCCAGCAGCTCGCGTCGGGAACTAAGCACAGATACGCAGTATTTT
15	TRBV19	TRBJ2-4	NA	NA	CASSPQGEAKNIQYF	TGTGCCAGTAGTCCACAGGGTGAGGCCAAAAACATTCAGTACTTC
16	TRBV13	TRBJ2-3	TRBD2	NA	CASSRRRGARTDTQYF	TGTGCCAGCAGCCGGAGGCGGGGGGCACGCACAGATACGCAGTATTTT
11	TRBV7-9	TRBJ1-4	NA	NA	CASSLSEKLFF	TGTGCCAGCAGCTTAAGCGAAAAACTGTTTTTT
13	TRBV29-1	TRBJ1-6	NA	few	CSVSSGVGSPLHF	TGCAGCGTTAGTAGTGGAGTTGGGTCACCCCTCCACTTT
15	TRBV5-6	TRBJ1-1	NA	NA	CASSTATNMNTEAFF	TGTGCCAGCAGCACAGCGACTAACATGAACACTGAAGCTTTCTTT
15	TRBV18	TRBJ2-3	TRBD2	NA	CASSLSGASTDTQYF	TGTGCCAGCTCACTTAGCGGGGCTAGCACAGATACGCAGTATTTT
16	TRBV5-4	TRBJ1-1	TRBD1	NA	CASSQGGQSMNTEAFF	TGTGCCAGCAGCCAGGGGGGACAGTCCATGAACACTGAAGCTTTCTTT
19	TRBV5-6	TRBJ2-1	TRBD2	NA	CASRPWVLAGGTSYNEQFF	TGTGCCAGCAGACCTTGGGTCCTAGCGGGGGGGACCTCCTACAATGAGCAGTTCTTC
16	TRBV24-1	TRBJ2-1	TRBD2	NA	CATSGPQRGSYNEQFF	TGTGCCACCAGTGGTCCTCAGCGGGGATCCTACAATGAGCAGTTCTTC
15	TRBV5-4	TRBJ1-2	TRBD1	NA	CASSQATGSPYGYTF	TGTGCCAGCAGCCAAGCGACAGGGTCGCCTTATGGCTACACCTTC
21	TRBV5-1	TRBJ2-2	TRBD2	NA	CASSHLTTSGGLLTNTGELFF	TGCGCCAGCAGCCATCTCACGACTAGCGGGGGGCTCTTAACGAACACCGGGGAGCTGTTTTTT
15	TRBV6-1	TRBJ1-4	NA	few	CASSDTGSKHEKLFF	TGTGCCAGCAGTGATACAGGATCGAAACATGAAAAACTGTTTTTT
15	TRBV5-1	TRBJ1-1	NA	NA	CASSSQQGLATEAFF	TGCGCCAGCAGTTCTCAACAGGGTCTCGCCACTGAAGCTTTCTTT
15	TRBV5-1	TRBJ2-1	NA	NA	CASSLPGVSYNEQFF	TGCGCCAGCAGCTTGCCCGGGGTCTCCTACAATGAGCAGTTCTTC
14	TRBV11-2	TRBJ1-6	NA	NA	CASSLAGTNSPLHF	TGTGCCAGCAGCTTAGCAGGGACAAATTCACCCCTCCACTTT
13	TRBV27	TRBJ1-4	NA	few	CASSRRDFEKLFF	TGTGCCAGCAGCCGCCGGGATTTTGAAAAACTGTTTTTT
13	TRBV28	TRBJ1-5	NA	NA	CATLWASNQPQHF	TGTGCCACCCTCTGGGCTAGCAATCAGCCCCAGCATTTT
13	TRBV2	TRBJ1-1	NA	once	CASKGQGHTEAFF	TGTGCCAGCAAGGGTCAGGGCCACACTGAAGCTTTCTTT
17	TRBV28	TRBJ2-1	TRBD1	NA	CASSHSAGTGFLNEQFF	TGTGCCAGCAGTCACTCCGCCGGGACAGGGTTTCTGAATGAGCAGTTCTTC
13	TRBV9	TRBJ1-2	NA	NA	CASSVGGPYGYTF	TGTGCCAGCAGCGTAGGAGGGCCCTATGGCTACACCTTC